A single sample gave rise to the 7 T cell receptor beta chains below, sequenced in a study of blood T cells in healthy people across ages. Sample-barcoded 5' priming and a J-beta primer mix drove a second PCR of roughly 6 to 12 cycles. One entry per CDR3 protein, called by TCRdb with MiXCR from the 5' RACE reads. Of about 1.5 million distinct CDR3 sequences in the sample, about 42% were seen once. Sequencing was performed on blood. All receptors derive from a woman under 30 in good health.

The chain has TRBV29-1 and TRBJ2-3, with 8 bases that match TRBD1. Germline assignment: CDR1 SQVTM and CDR2 ANQGSEA. The CDR3 length is 14 residues. J lost 6 bases, V lost 0 bases, and 5 bases had no gene match. CDR3 DNA: TGCAGCGTTGAAGACCAGGGGGCTTCGGATACGCAGTATTTT. Amino acid sequence: CSVEDQGASDTQYF.

This clonotype has more than one count but fewer than ten. The rearrangement joins TRBV5-1 to TRBJ2-1; D is unresolved. From germline, CDR1 is SGHRS and CDR2 YFSETQ. V dropped 4 bases and J dropped 11 bases, with 22 bases sitting between them. The CDR3 covers 15 residues. The CDR3: CASSPADSYQLKQFF. CDR3 coding DNA: TGCGCCAGCAGCCCAGCTGACTCCTATCAATTGAAGCAGTTCTTC.

In this sample, this clonotype turned up a few times. This rearrangement joins TRBV28 to TRBJ1-6; maybe TRBD1 (5 bases). The CDR3 is 15 amino acids. The germline V gene has CDR1 MDHEN and CDR2 SYDVKM. V gave up 3 bases and J gave up 7 bases, with 13 bases separating them. CDR3 residues: CASSFGGVRNSPLHF. CDR3 in DNA: TGTGCCAGCAGTTTCGGGGGAGTGAGGAATTCACCCCTCCACTTT.

Many counts were recorded for this clonotype. The chain carries TRBV27 and TRBJ2-7; no reliable D call. V lost 6 bases and J 2 bases, leaving 11 bases between the germline ends. Looked up from germline, CDR1 is MNHEY and CDR2 is SMNVEV (reference sequence). This CDR3 has 13 amino acids. CDR3 residues: CASRPGLTYEQYF. CDR3 nucleotide sequence: TGTGCCAGCAGGCCCGGTCTCACCTACGAGCAGTACTTC.

The rearrangement links TRBV12-3 or TRBV12-4 to TRBJ1-6, with D tentatively TRBD1 (6 bases). The CDR3 spans 13 residues. Trimming stripped 9 bases from V and 7 bases from J, with 13 bases between. The CDR3 loop reads CASSGQRNSPLHF. CDR3 nucleotide sequence: TGTGCCAGTTCCGGACAGCGGAATTCACCCCTCCACTTT.

This clonotype came up a few times. The chain is built from TRBV4-2 and TRBJ2-7, with a tentative D call TRBD1 (6 bases). This CDR3 contains 16 residues. In germline, CDR1 is LGHNA, CDR2 YNFKEQ. Trimming took off 0 bases at V and 3 bases at J, with 15 bases between the two ends. DNA of the CDR3: TGTGCCAGCAGCCAAGATCGGAGGACAGCTAACTACGAGCAGTACTTC. The encoded protein is CASSQDRRTANYEQYF.

In this sample, this clonotype turned up once. A read error may produce the germline difference seen at one junction end. This chain connects TRBV11-2 to TRBJ2-1, with D perhaps TRBD2 (7 bases). CDR3 size: 16 residues. In germline, CDR1 is SGHAT, CDR2 FQNNGV. CDR3: CVSSFGRGESYNEQFF. CDR3 coding DNA: TGTGTCAGCAGCTTTGGGAGGGGGGAGTCGTATAATGAGCAGTTCTTC. The full variable domain, completed using reference TRBV11-2 and TRBJ2-1, is EAGVAQSPRYKIIEKRQSVAFWCNPISGHATLYWYQQILGQGPKLLIQFQNNGVVDDSQLPKDRFSAERLKGVDSTLKIQPAKLEDSAVYLCVSSFGRGESYNEQFFGPGTRLTVL.